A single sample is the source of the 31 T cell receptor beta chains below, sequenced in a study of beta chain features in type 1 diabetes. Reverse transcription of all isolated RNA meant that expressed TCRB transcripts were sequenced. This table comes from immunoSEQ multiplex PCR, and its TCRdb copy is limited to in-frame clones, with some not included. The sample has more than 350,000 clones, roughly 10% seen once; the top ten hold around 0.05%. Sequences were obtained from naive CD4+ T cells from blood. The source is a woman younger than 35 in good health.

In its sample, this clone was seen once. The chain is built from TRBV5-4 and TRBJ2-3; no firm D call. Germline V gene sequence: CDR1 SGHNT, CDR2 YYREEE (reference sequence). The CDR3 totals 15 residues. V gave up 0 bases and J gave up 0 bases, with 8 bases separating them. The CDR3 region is CASSLVGPSTDTQYF. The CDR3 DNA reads TGTGCCAGCAGCTTGGTAGGACCTAGCACAGATACGCAGTATTTT.

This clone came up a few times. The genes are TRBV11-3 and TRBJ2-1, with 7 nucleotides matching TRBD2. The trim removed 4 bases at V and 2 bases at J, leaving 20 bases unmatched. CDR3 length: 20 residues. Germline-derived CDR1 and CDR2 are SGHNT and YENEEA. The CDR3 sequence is CASSSAIVPGKGRAYNEQFF. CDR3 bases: TGTGCCAGCAGCTCTGCTATAGTCCCTGGGAAAGGGAGGGCCTACAATGAGCAGTTCTTC.

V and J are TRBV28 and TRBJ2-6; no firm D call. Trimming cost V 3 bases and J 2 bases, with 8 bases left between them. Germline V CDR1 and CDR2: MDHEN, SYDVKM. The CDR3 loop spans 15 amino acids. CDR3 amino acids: CASSLRSAGANVLTF. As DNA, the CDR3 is TGTGCCAGCAGTTTGAGATCGGCTGGGGCCAACGTCCTGACTTTC.

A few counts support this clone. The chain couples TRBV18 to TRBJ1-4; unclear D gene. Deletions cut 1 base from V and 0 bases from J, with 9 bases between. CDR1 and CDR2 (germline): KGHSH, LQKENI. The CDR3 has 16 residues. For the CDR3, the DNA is TGTGCCAGCTCACCACAACTCCCTACAACTAATGAAAAACTGTTTTTT. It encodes CASSPQLPTTNEKLFF.

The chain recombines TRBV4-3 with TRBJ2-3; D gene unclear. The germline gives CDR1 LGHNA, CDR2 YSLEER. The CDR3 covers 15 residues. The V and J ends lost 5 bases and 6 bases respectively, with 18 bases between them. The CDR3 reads CASSKGARRQDTQYF. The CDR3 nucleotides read TGCGCCAGCAGCAAAGGCGCCCGGCGGCAGGATACGCAGTATTTT.

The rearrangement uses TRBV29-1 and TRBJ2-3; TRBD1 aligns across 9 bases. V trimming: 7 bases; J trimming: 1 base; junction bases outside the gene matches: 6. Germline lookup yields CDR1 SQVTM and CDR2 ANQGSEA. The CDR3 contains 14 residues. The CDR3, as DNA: TGCAGCGAACAGGGGGCTCGGGGCACAGATACGCAGTATTTT. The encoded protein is CSEQGARGTDTQYF.

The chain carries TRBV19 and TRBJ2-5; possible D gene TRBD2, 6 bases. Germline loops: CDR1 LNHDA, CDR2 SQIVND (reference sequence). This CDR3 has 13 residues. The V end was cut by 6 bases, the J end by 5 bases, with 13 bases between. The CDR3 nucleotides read TGTGCCAGTAGAAATCGAGGAGGGGAGACCCAGTACTTC. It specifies CASRNRGGETQYF.

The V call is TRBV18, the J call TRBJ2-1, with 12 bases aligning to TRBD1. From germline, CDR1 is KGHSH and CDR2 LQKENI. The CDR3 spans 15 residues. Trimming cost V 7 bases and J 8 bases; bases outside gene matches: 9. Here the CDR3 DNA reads TGTGCCAGCTTACCGGGACAGGGGGCGTCCTATGAGCAGTTCTTC. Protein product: CASLPGQGASYEQFF.

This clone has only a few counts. The CDR3 nucleotides are TGTGCCAGCAGCGTAGCCCCCAACACAGATACGCAGTATTTT. It encodes CASSVAPNTDTQYF. The rearrangement joins TRBV9 to TRBJ2-3; D ambiguous. Trimming took off 0 bases at V and 2 bases at J, with 7 bases between the two ends. Germline V gives CDR1 SGDLS, CDR2 YYNGEE. This CDR3 has 14 amino acids.

The CDR3 is CASSQDMGLSRVGDTQYF. CDR3 sequence (DNA): TGCGCCAGCAGCCAAGATATGGGACTAAGTAGGGTGGGGGATACGCAGTATTTT. The genes are TRBV4-1 and TRBJ2-3, with TRBD2 matching 7 bases. The CDR3 extends over 18 amino acids. Per germline, CDR1 MGHRA and CDR2 YSYEKL. V shed 0 bases and J 6 bases; nucleotides not matched to a gene: 15.

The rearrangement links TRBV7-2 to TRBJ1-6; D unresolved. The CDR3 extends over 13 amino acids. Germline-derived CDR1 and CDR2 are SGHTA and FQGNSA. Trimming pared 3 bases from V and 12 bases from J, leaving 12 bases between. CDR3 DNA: TGTGCCAGCAGCTTTAACCGCGATGAACCCCTCCACTTT. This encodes CASSFNRDEPLHF.

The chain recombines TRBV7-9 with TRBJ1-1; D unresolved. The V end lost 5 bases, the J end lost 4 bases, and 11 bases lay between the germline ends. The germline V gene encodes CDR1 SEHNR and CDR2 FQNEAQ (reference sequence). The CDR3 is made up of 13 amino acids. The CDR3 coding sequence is TGTGCCAGCAGCCCAACACCAGGCACTGAAGCTTTCTTT. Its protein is CASSPTPGTEAFF. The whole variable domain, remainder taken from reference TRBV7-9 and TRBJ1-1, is DTGVSQNPRHKITKRGQNVTFRCDPISEHNRLYWYRQTLGQGPEFLTYFQNEAQLEKSRLLSDRFSAERPKGSFSTLEIQRTEQGDSAMYLCASSPTPGTEAFFGQGTRLTVV.

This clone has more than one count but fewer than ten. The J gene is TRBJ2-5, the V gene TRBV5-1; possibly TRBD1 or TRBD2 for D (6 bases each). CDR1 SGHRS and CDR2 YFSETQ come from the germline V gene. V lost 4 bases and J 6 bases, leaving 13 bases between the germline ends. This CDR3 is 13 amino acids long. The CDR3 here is CASSVGGSKTQYF. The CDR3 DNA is TGCGCCAGCAGCGTGGGGGGCTCCAAGACCCAGTACTTC.

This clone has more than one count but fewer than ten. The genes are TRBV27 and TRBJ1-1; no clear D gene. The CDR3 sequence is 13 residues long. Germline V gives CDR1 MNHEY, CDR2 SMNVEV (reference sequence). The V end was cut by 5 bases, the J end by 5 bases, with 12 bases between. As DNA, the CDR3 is TGTGCCAGCAGTCGAATCTGGGTGACTGAAGCTTTCTTT. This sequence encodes CASSRIWVTEAFF.

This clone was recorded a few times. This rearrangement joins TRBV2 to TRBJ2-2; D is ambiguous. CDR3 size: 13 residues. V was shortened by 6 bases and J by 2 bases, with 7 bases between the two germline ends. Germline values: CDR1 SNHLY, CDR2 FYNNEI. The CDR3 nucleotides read TGTGCCAGCAGCGCCGAAAACACCGGGGAGCTGTTTTTT. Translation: CASSAENTGELFF.

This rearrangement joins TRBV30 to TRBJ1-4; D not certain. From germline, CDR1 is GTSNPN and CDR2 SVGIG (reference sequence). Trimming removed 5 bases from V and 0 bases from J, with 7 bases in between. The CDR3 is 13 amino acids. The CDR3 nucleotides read TGTGCCTGGGCCCAAACAACTAATGAAAAACTGTTTTTT. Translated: CAWAQTTNEKLFF.

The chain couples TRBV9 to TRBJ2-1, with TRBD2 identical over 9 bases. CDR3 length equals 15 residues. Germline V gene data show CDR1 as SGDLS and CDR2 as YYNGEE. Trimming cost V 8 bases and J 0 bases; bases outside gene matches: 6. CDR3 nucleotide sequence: TGTGCCAGTGGGACTAGCCCCAACTCCTACAATGAGCAGTTCTTC. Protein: CASGTSPNSYNEQFF.

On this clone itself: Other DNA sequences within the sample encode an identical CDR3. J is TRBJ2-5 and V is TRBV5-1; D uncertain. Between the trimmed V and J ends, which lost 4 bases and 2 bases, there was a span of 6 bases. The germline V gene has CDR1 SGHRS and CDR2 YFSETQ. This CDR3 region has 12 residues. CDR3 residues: CASSRVQETQYF. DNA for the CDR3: TGCGCCAGCAGCAGGGTGCAAGAGACCCAGTACTTC.

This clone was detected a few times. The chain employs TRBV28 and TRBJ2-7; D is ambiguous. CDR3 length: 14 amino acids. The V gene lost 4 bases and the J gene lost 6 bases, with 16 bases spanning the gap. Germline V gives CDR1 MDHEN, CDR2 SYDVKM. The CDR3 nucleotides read TGTGCCAGCAGTTCTTTAGGGCGTCTTGTCGAGCAGTACGTC. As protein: CASSSLGRLVEQYV.

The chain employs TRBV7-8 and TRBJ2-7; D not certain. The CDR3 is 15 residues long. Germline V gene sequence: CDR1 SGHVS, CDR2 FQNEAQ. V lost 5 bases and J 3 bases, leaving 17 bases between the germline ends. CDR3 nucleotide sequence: TGTGCCAGCAGCCCTCGTAGGATGTCTAGCTACGAGCAGTACTTC. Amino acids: CASSPRRMSSYEQYF.

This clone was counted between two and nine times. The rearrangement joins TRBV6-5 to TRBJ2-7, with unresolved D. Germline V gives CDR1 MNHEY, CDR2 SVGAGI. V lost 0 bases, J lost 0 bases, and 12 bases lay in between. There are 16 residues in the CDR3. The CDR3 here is CASSYSVGFSSYEQYV. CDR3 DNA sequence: TGTGCCAGCAGTTACTCGGTGGGGTTCAGCTCCTACGAGCAGTACGTC.

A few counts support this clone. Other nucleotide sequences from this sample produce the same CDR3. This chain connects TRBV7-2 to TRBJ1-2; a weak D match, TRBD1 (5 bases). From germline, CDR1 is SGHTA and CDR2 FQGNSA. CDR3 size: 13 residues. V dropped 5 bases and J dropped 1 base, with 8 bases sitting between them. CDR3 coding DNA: TGTGCCAGCAGCCCCCAGGGTAACTATGGCTACACCTTC. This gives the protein CASSPQGNYGYTF.

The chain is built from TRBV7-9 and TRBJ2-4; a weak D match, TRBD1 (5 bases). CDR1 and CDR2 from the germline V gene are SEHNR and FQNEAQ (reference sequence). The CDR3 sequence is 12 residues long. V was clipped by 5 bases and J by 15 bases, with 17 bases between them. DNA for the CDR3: TGTGCCAGCAGCAGTTGGACCCAAAGGGGGTACTTC. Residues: CASSSWTQRGYF.

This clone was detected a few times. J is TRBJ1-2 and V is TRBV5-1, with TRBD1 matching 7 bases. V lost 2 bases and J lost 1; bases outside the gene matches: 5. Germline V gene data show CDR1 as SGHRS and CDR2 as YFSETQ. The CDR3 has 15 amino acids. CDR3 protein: CASSLPGQLNYGYTF. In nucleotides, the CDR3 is TGCGCCAGCAGCTTACCGGGACAGCTTAACTATGGCTACACCTTC.

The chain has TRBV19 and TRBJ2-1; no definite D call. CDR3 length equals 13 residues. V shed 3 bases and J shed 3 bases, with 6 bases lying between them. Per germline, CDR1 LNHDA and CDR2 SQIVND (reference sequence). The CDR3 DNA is TGTGCCAGTAGTATCGAGAGCTACAATGAGCAGTTCTTC. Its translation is CASSIESYNEQFF.

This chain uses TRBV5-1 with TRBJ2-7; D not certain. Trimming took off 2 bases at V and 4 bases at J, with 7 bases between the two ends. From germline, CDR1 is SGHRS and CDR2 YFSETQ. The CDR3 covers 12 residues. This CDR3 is CASSFEGYEQYV. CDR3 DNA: TGCGCCAGCAGCTTCGAAGGGTACGAGCAGTACGTC.

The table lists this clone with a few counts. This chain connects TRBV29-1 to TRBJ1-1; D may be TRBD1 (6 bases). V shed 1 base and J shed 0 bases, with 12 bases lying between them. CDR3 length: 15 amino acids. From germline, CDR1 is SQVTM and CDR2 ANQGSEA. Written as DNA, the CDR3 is TGCAGCGTTGAAGGTGGGGGCAGGATGAACACTGAAGCTTTCTTT. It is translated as CSVEGGGRMNTEAFF.

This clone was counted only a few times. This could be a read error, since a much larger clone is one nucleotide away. The CDR3 bases are TGTGCCAGCAGATTCACAGATACGCAGTATTTT. Encoded protein: CASRFTDTQYF. This chain uses TRBV7-9 with TRBJ2-3; no definite D call. The CDR3 has 11 amino acids. Germline V lookup: CDR1 SEHNR, CDR2 FQNEAQ (reference sequence). The V end lost 6 bases, the J end lost 2 bases, and 3 bases lay between the germline ends.

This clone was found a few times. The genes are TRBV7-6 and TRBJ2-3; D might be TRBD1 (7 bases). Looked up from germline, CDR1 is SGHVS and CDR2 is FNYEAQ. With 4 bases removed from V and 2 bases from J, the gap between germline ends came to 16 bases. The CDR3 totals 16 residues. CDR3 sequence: CASSSKGGTVTDTQYF. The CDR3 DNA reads TGTGCCAGCAGCTCCAAGGGCGGGACAGTCACAGATACGCAGTATTTT.

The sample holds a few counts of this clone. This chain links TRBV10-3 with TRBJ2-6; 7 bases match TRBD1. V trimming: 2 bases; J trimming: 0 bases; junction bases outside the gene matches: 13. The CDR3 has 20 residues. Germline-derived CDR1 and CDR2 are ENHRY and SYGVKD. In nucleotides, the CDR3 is TGTGCCATCAGTGAGCGACCCTCGGGACAGCTAATCTCTGGGGCCAACGTCCTGACTTTC. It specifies CAISERPSGQLISGANVLTF.

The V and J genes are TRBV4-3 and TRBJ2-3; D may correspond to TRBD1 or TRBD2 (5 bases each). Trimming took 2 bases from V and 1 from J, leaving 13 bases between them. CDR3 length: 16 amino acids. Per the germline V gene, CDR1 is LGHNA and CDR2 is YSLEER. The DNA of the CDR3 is TGCGCCAGCAGCCAATCATTCGGGGCGGGCACAGATACGCAGTATTTT. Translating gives CASSQSFGAGTDTQYF.